Following are 23 T cell receptor beta chains from one sample sequenced in a study of somatic mutations in cytotoxic T cells in rheumatoid arthritis. Generated by immunoSEQ multiplex PCR, the TCRdb table keeps only in-frame clones and is missing some. Of about 20,000 clones in the sample, around 84% are singletons; the top ten hold under 20%. Sequences were obtained from CD8+ T cells sorted from blood. Source of these receptors: a woman aged 45-65 years in good health.

V gene TRBV11-2 combines with J gene TRBJ2-1; the D gene is possibly TRBD1 (6 bases). Deletions cut 5 bases from V and 10 bases from J, with 18 bases between. Germline CDR1 reads SGHAT; CDR2 reads FQNNGV. The CDR3 is 14 residues long. The CDR3 protein is CASSNRGNQKEQFF. The CDR3 bases are TGTGCCAGCAGCAATAGGGGGAATCAGAAGGAGCAGTTCTTC. The full variable domain, with the rest looked up from reference TRBV11-2 and TRBJ2-1, is EAGVAQSPRYKIIEKRQSVAFWCNPISGHATLYWYQQILGQGPKLLIQFQNNGVVDDSQLPKDRFSAERLKGVDSTLKIQPAKLEDSAVYLCASSNRGNQKEQFFGPGTRLTVL.

The J gene is TRBJ2-6, the V gene TRBV15; no definite D call. Germline V gene lookup returns CDR1 LNHNV and CDR2 YYDKDF (reference sequence). This CDR3 contains 15 residues. V was clipped by 0 bases and J by 0 bases, with 3 bases between them. The CDR3 reads CATSRDGSGANVLTF. The CDR3 DNA follows: TGTGCCACCAGCAGAGACGGCTCTGGGGCCAACGTCCTGACTTTC.

This rearrangement joins TRBV4-3 to TRBJ1-3; D unresolved. V dropped 0 bases and J dropped 1 base, with 7 bases sitting between them. This CDR3 comprises 15 residues. CDR1 LGHNA and CDR2 YSLEER come from the germline V gene. The CDR3 coding sequence is TGCGCCAGCAGCCAAGATCGGGGATCTGGAAACACCATATATTTT. Its translation: CASSQDRGSGNTIYF.

The V gene is TRBV18, the J gene TRBJ2-7; D unresolved. The CDR3 loop spans 15 amino acids. The V gene's germline CDR1 is KGHSH and CDR2 LQKENI. V lost 1 base, J lost 3 bases, and 13 bases lay in between. The CDR3 bases are TGTGCCAGCTCACCACTCTCTAGGACCTTCTACGAGCAGTACTTC. Its translation is CASSPLSRTFYEQYF.

The rearrangement joins TRBV27 to TRBJ1-5; 7 nucleotides agree with TRBD1. Trimming took 1 base from V and 5 from J; bases not matched to a gene: 5. Germline V gene data show CDR1 as MNHEY and CDR2 as SMNVEV (reference sequence). The CDR3 covers 15 residues. For the CDR3, the DNA is TGTGCCAGCAGTTTATTAGGAGGGGGCCATCAGCCCCAGCATTTT. Translation: CASSLLGGGHQPQHF.

The rearrangement joins TRBV27 to TRBJ2-7; possible D gene TRBD1, 6 bases. Per the germline V gene, CDR1 is MNHEY and CDR2 is SMNVEV (reference sequence). Trimming cost V 6 bases and J 2 bases, with 11 bases left between them. The CDR3 extends over 13 amino acids. CDR3 sequence (DNA): TGTGCCAGCAGACAGGGATTAGCCTACGAGCAGTACTTC. It yields the protein CASRQGLAYEQYF.

CDR3 region: CASSLLAGDPYNEQFF. CDR3 DNA sequence: TGTGCCAGCAGTTTATTAGCGGGGGACCCGTACAATGAGCAGTTCTTC. The chain recombines TRBV6-4 with TRBJ2-1; 9 bases match TRBD2. The junction had 9 bases not matched to a gene; V was cut back by 5 bases and J by 4 bases. CDR1 and CDR2 from the germline V gene are MRHNA and SNTAGT. The CDR3 is made up of 16 amino acids.

The chain recombines TRBV9 with TRBJ2-7; 9 nucleotides agree with TRBD1. Germline V CDR1 and CDR2: SGDLS, YYNGEE. The trim removed 5 bases at V and 5 bases at J, leaving 29 bases unmatched. The CDR3 has 21 amino acids. CDR3 DNA sequence: TGTGCCAGCAGATATAGAGAGACCGGGACAGGGTATACCCTCGGCGTGGACGAGCAGTACGTC. Translation gives CASRYRETGTGYTLGVDEQYV.

The sample holds a few counts of this clone. The genes are TRBV2 and TRBJ1-2; 10 bases match TRBD1. Losses at the gene ends were 6 bases for V and 5 bases for J; bases not matched to a gene: 6. Germline lookup yields CDR1 SNHLY and CDR2 FYNNEI. The CDR3 runs 14 residues. The CDR3 DNA follows: TGTGCCAGCAGGGGACAGGGGTTTGGTTATGGCTACACCTTC. Amino acid sequence: CASRGQGFGYGYTF.

This chain links TRBV19 with TRBJ1-5; D not certain. This CDR3 comprises 15 residues. V was clipped by 0 bases and J by 0 bases, with 6 bases between them. The germline CDR1 and CDR2 sequences are LNHDA and SQIVND (reference sequence). CDR3 nucleotides: TGTGCCAGTAGTATAGAGTGGGATAGCAATCAGCCCCAGCATTTT. Translation gives CASSIEWDSNQPQHF.

DNA of the CDR3: TGTGCCAGCAGCCCAACGGCGGCGGGGGCCCTCGGGGAGCAGTTCTTC. Its protein is CASSPTAAGALGEQFF. This chain connects TRBV9 to TRBJ2-1, with D perhaps matching TRBD2 (7 bases). CDR3 length: 16 residues. The ends were cut back, 4 bases at V and 10 bases at J, with 24 bases in the middle. Per germline, CDR1 SGDLS and CDR2 YYNGEE.

This clone was detected only once. The V and J genes are TRBV4-3 and TRBJ2-7; 8 nucleotides line up with TRBD2. CDR1 and CDR2 from the germline V gene are LGHNA and YSLEER. With V trimmed by 1 base and J by 4 bases, 3 bases remained unmatched. This CDR3 spans 14 amino acids. In DNA, the CDR3 is TGCGCCAGCAGCCAAGCGGCGGGGGGATACGAGCAGTACTTC. Translated, it gives CASSQAAGGYEQYF.

The chain carries TRBV10-3 and TRBJ2-5; 7 bases match TRBD1. Trimming took 0 bases from V and 3 from J; bases not matched to a gene: 4. This CDR3 comprises 15 residues. Germline-derived CDR1 and CDR2 are ENHRY and SYGVKD. For the CDR3, the DNA is TGTGCCATCAGTGAGTCGAAAACAGGGGAAGAGACCCAGTACTTC. As protein: CAISESKTGEETQYF.

The rearrangement links TRBV28 to TRBJ2-3; 10 positions agree with TRBD2. Trimming cost V 7 bases and J 6 bases; bases outside gene matches: 10. The CDR3 covers 15 residues. Germline V lookup: CDR1 MDHEN, CDR2 SYDVKM. The CDR3 here is CASTESSGGLDTQYF. The CDR3 coding sequence is TGTGCCAGCACCGAGAGTAGCGGGGGGTTGGATACGCAGTATTTT.

The chain recombines TRBV4-2 with TRBJ1-1, with D uncertain. From germline, CDR1 is LGHNA and CDR2 YNFKEQ. CDR3 length equals 15 residues. V lost 0 bases, J lost 4 bases, and 12 bases lay in between. The CDR3 here is CASSQEEEASTEAFF. For the CDR3, the DNA is TGTGCCAGCAGCCAAGAGGAGGAGGCGAGCACTGAAGCTTTCTTT.

This clone was counted only a few times. The J gene is TRBJ1-2, the V gene TRBV2; a weak D match, TRBD1 (6 bases). Germline loops: CDR1 SNHLY, CDR2 FYNNEI. V was clipped by 6 bases and J by 0 bases, with 11 bases between them. CDR3 length equals 14 residues. In nucleotides, the CDR3 is TGTGCCAGCAGAAGGGGGTCCTCTAACTATGGCTACACCTTC. Amino acid sequence: CASRRGSSNYGYTF.

The chain recombines TRBV4-2 with TRBJ2-1, with a weak D call TRBD2 (6 bases). The CDR3 extends over 15 amino acids. Germline V lookup: CDR1 LGHNA, CDR2 YNFKEQ. Trimming left V 1 base short and J 6 bases short, with 13 bases between. CDR3 region: CASSQALGTPNEQFF. The CDR3 nucleotides are TGTGCCAGCAGCCAAGCTCTCGGGACTCCCAATGAGCAGTTCTTC.

The gene calls are TRBV28 and TRBJ2-3; 7 bases are a match to TRBD2. V lost 3 bases and J lost 6; bases outside the gene matches: 6. The CDR3 length is 14 residues. From germline, CDR1 is MDHEN and CDR2 SYDVKM. This chain's CDR3 is CASSFGRASDTQYF. CDR3 DNA sequence: TGTGCCAGCAGTTTTGGGAGGGCGTCCGATACGCAGTATTTT. The whole variable domain, filled in from reference TRBV28 and TRBJ2-3, reads DVKVTQSSRYLVKRTGEKVFLECVQDMDHENMFWYRQDPGLGLRLIYFSYDVKMKEKGDIPEGYSVSREKKERFSLILESASTNQTSMYLCASSFGRASDTQYFGPGTRLTVL.

The J gene is TRBJ2-7, the V gene TRBV6-5; 9 bases match TRBD1. CDR1 is MNHEY and CDR2 is SVGAGI in the germline V gene. With 5 bases clipped from V and 4 bases from J, the junction kept 6 bases outside the gene matches. The CDR3 spans 14 residues. The chain's CDR3 is CASSPGQGLYEQYV. CDR3 DNA: TGTGCCAGCAGTCCGGGACAGGGTTTGTACGAGCAGTACGTC.

This chain connects TRBV28 to TRBJ1-2, with D tentatively TRBD1 (6 bases). The CDR3 has 13 residues. The V and J ends lost 6 bases and 8 bases respectively, with 16 bases between them. The germline V gene has CDR1 MDHEN and CDR2 SYDVKM. This CDR3 is CASSLEGERGYTF. In nucleotides, the CDR3 is TGTGCCAGCAGCTTGGAGGGGGAGCGGGGCTACACCTTC.

This clone appeared a single time. V gene TRBV9 combines with J gene TRBJ1-4; D may be TRBD1 (6 bases). The V end was cut by 4 bases, the J end by 2 bases, with 12 bases between. The CDR3 runs 15 residues. Germline V gene sequence: CDR1 SGDLS, CDR2 YYNGEE. The DNA of the CDR3 is TGTGCCAGCAGCCCCCAGGGGTCGACTAATGAAAAACTGTTTTTT. Protein product: CASSPQGSTNEKLFF.

The chain combines TRBV5-8 with TRBJ1-6, with D unresolved. The CDR3 runs to 17 residues. Germline V gene data show CDR1 as SGHTS and CDR2 as YDEGEE. Trimming cost V 0 bases and J 7 bases, with 17 bases left between them. This CDR3 is CASSLEVSPALNSPLHF. In nucleotides, the CDR3 is TGTGCCAGCAGCTTGGAAGTCAGCCCTGCCTTAAATTCACCCCTCCACTTT.

The CDR3 loop is CASSETPGQELEQYF. The CDR3 DNA reads as TGTGCCAGCAGTGAGACCCCGGGACAGGAGCTCGAGCAGTACTTC. The chain employs TRBV6-4 and TRBJ2-7; 8 bases match TRBD1. Germline V gene lookup returns CDR1 MRHNA and CDR2 SNTAGT. The J segment lost 6 bases and the V segment lost 3 bases, leaving 10 bases of the junction unmatched. The CDR3 totals 15 residues.